The clone carrying this TCR beta chain was detected a few times. The CDR3 runs to 15 residues. V lost 5 bases to trimming and J lost 6 bases; unmatched junction nucleotides: 6. The germline gives CDR1 SGHTA, CDR2 FQGTGA. The entry originates in a study of blood T cell repertoires in COVID-19. The assay was immunoSEQ multiplex PCR, and TCRdb's table has in-frame clones only and misses some. This table holds just under 80,000 clones, around 84% found once. The gene calls are TRBV7-3 and TRBJ1-6; 8 positions agree with TRBD1. Sequenced material: peripheral blood. The TCR was taken from a woman aged 70-85 years with acute or convalescent COVID-19. The DNA of the CDR3 is TGTGCCAGCAGCGTAGGGACAGGAGTTAATTCACCCCTCCACTTT. Amino acid sequence: CASSVGTGVNSPLHF.